The source of this T cell receptor (beta chain) is a study of shared clonotypes between healthy human individuals. This clone has a single count. In the same sample, other DNA sequences code for this CDR3. Here immunoSEQ multiplex PCR was the method, and the copy in TCRdb shows in-frame clones only, minus some. Among about 1.9 million clones listed, roughly 93% were seen once. Positively selected for CCR7, the CD45RO-negative cells used as naive CD8 cells excluded terminally differentiated effector memory CD45RA+ cells. The CDR3 sequence is 11 residues long. The germline CDR1 and CDR2 sequences are MNHNY and SVGAGI (reference sequence). V was trimmed by 3 bases and J by 3 bases, leaving 3 bases between them.

The origin of this receptor is a young man in good health. Some clones in this sample may be carry-over from other donors' samples. Input material: naive CD8+ T cells from PBMCs. The chain recombines TRBV6-6 with TRBJ2-7; D gene uncertain. In nucleotides, the CDR3 is TGTGCCAGCAGTTATGACTACGAGCAGTACTTC. Protein product: CASSYDYEQYF.